This TCR beta chain was documented in a study of blood T cell repertoires in COVID-19. Overall study: The origin of the acute and convalescent COVID-19 samples was the United States, Italy and Spain.

The data were produced by immunoSEQ multiplex PCR, yet TCRdb's version contains in-frame clones alone and is incomplete. The sample lists fewer than 300,000 clones; 88% were seen once. Germline V gene sequence: CDR1 MNHEY, CDR2 SMNVEV (reference sequence). The CDR3 spans 14 residues. The ends lost 7 bases at V and 0 bases at J; junction bases unmatched: 6. This sequence originates from a man in his sixties who had recovered from COVID-19. Sequenced sample: peripheral blood. This chain joins TRBV27 and TRBJ2-7; 7 nucleotides match TRBD2. The CDR3 region is CASTRSGISYEQYF. CDR3 coding DNA: TGTGCCAGCACCCGAAGCGGGATCTCCTACGAGCAGTACTTC.